These 9 T cell receptor beta chains share one sample of origin, sequenced in a study of early T cells in non-severe SARS-CoV-2 infection. TCRdb ran MiXCR on the 5' RACE reads and lists one entry per CDR3 protein. The sample includes about 29,000 distinct CDR3 sequences, 4.5% seen only once; the top ten take 5.5% to 7.5%. Material for sequencing was whole blood. The receptor source for this set is an adult who was a healthcare worker with PCR-confirmed SARS-CoV-2 infection or an uninfected control (not recorded which).

In its sample, this clonotype was seen many times. The J gene is TRBJ2-3, the V gene TRBV20-1, with D unclear. The germline V gene encodes CDR1 DFQATT and CDR2 SNEGSKA (reference sequence). V was cut by 6 bases and J by 5 bases, with 15 bases left in between. This CDR3 has 13 residues. The CDR3 nucleotides read TGCAGTGCCCCCCCGACGGGTATAGATACGCAGTATTTT. It translates to CSAPPTGIDTQYF.

This clonotype occurred many times. V gene TRBV20-1 combines with J gene TRBJ1-5; D call uncertain. This CDR3 comprises 14 residues. Germline values: CDR1 DFQATT, CDR2 SNEGSKA (reference sequence). V was trimmed by 0 bases and J by 2 bases, leaving 8 bases between them. The CDR3 DNA sequence: TGCAGTGCTAGAGAGGGCCGGGGCAATCAGCCCCAGCATTTT. Its protein is CSAREGRGNQPQHF.

This clonotype was found many times. The chain links TRBV15 to TRBJ2-1; TRBD2 might be the D (6 bases). V was cut by 0 bases and J by 9 bases, with 9 bases left in between. The CDR3 is 13 amino acids. Germline V gene lookup returns CDR1 LNHNV and CDR2 YYDKDF (reference sequence). DNA for the CDR3: TGTGCCACCAGCAGAGATAAGGGAGGTGAGCAGTTCTTC. Its protein product is CATSRDKGGEQFF.

This clonotype was observed at least ten times. This sequence joins TRBV7-3 and TRBJ1-1; no definite D call. The V and J ends lost 4 bases and 5 bases respectively, with 11 bases between them. There are 13 residues in the CDR3. Germline CDR1 SGHTA, CDR2 FQGTGA. Here the CDR3 reads CASSSLLGTEAFF. The CDR3 DNA reads as TGTGCCAGCAGCTCCCTGCTAGGGACTGAAGCTTTCTTT.

This clonotype came up a few times. J is TRBJ2-1 and V is TRBV2; D unclear. The CDR3 spans 13 residues. CDR1 SNHLY and CDR2 FYNNEI come from the germline V gene. V was cut by 5 bases and J by 4 bases, with 9 bases left in between. CDR3 sequence (DNA): TGTGCCAGCAGTTTGGTGGAATACAATGAGCAGTTCTTC. This gives the protein CASSLVEYNEQFF.

This clonotype appeared many times. V and J are TRBV20-1 and TRBJ1-4, with a weak D call TRBD1 (5 bases). CDR3 length equals 13 residues. Germline V lookup: CDR1 DFQATT, CDR2 SNEGSKA (reference sequence). The ends were cut back, 3 bases at V and 7 bases at J, with 12 bases in the middle. The DNA of the CDR3 is TGCAGTGCTAGTCGGGGGGTCGGTGAAAAACTGTTTTTT. Its protein product is CSASRGVGEKLFF.

This clonotype was observed a handful of times. V usage is TRBV9 and J usage is TRBJ2-7; 9 bases are shared with TRBD1. Germline assignment: CDR1 SGDLS and CDR2 YYNGEE. Unmatched junction bases numbered 4, after V lost 3 bases and J lost 3 bases. This CDR3 is built from 14 residues. The DNA for the CDR3 is TGTGCCAGCAGCGGGGGACAGGGAAGCTACGAGCAGTACTTC. It encodes CASSGGQGSYEQYF.

At least ten counts were recorded for this clonotype. This CDR3 is CASLGQTHEQYF. In DNA, the CDR3 is TGTGCCAGCTTGGGGCAGACCCACGAGCAGTACTTC. The chain carries TRBV5-5 and TRBJ2-7; D may be TRBD1 (5 bases). From germline, CDR1 is SGHKS and CDR2 YYEKEE (reference sequence). V gave up 7 bases and J gave up 5 bases, with 13 bases separating them. The CDR3 spans 12 residues. The entire variable domain, with the rest obtained from reference TRBV5-5 and TRBJ2-7, is as follows: DAGVTQSPTHLIKTRGQQVTLRCSPISGHKSVSWYQQVLGQGPQFIFQYYEKEERGRGNFPDRFSARQFPNYSSELNVNALLLGDSALYLCASLGQTHEQYFGPGTRLTVT.

Many counts were recorded for this clonotype. This chain links TRBV7-8 with TRBJ1-4, with 8 bases matching TRBD1. There are 16 residues in the CDR3. The J segment lost 8 bases and the V segment lost 2 bases, leaving 10 bases of the junction unmatched. Germline V gene lookup returns CDR1 SGHVS and CDR2 FQNEAQ. CDR3 protein: CASSLRSGGAGEKLFF. The DNA for the CDR3 is TGTGCCAGCAGCTTACGTTCAGGGGGCGCGGGAGAAAAACTGTTTTTT. Based on the CDR3 plus reference TRBV7-8 and TRBJ1-4, the full variable domain is GAGVSQSPRYKVAKRGQDVALRCDPISGHVSLFWYQQALGQGPEFLTYFQNEAQLDKSGLPSDRFFAERPEGSVSTLKIQRTQQEDSAVYLCASSLRSGGAGEKLFFGSGTQLSVL.